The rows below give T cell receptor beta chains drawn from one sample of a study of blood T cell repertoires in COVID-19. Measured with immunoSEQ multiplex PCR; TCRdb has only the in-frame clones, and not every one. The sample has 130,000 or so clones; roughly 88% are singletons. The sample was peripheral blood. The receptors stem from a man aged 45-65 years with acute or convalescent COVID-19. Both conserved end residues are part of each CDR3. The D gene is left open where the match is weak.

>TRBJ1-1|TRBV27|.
TGTGCCAGCAGTTTATACAGGGAAAACACTGAAGCTTTCTTT
CASSLYRENTEAFF
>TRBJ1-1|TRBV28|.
TGTGCCAGCAGCCCCAGGACAGCGTGGAACACTGAAGCTTTCTTT
CASSPRTAWNTEAFF
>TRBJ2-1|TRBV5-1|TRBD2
TGCGCCAGCAGCTGGGGACTAGCTGTCGATGAGCAGTTCTTC
CASSWGLAVDEQFF
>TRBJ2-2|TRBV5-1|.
TGCGCCAGCGCAACCTTTTCTGGGCCGGACACCGGGGAGCTGTTTTTT
CASATFSGPDTGELFF
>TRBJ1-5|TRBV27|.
TGTGCCAGCAGACTAGGAGGGTTTGGGGATCAGCCCCAGCATTTT
CASRLGGFGDQPQHF
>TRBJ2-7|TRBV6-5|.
TGTGCCAGCAGTTCTAACCCCTCTTTAAGCTACGAGCAGTACTTC
CASSSNPSLSYEQYF
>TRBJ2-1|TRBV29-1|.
TGCAGCGTTGGGGAGTTCCGACGATTCTTC
CSVGEFRRFF
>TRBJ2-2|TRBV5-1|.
TGCGCCAGCAGCGGAGGGGGCGCGGGGAACGGGGAGCTGTTTTTT
CASSGGGAGNGELFF
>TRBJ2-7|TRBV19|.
TGTGCCAGTAGGATGACAGGTTCCTCCTACGAGCAGTACTTC
CASRMTGSSYEQYF
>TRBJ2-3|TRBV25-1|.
TGTGCCAGCAGTGAATATACCCTAGATCCAGATACGCAGTATTTT
CASSEYTLDPDTQYF
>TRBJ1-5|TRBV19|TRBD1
TGTGCCAGTAAAATCAGGGGGAGGAATCAGCCCCAGCATTTT
CASKIRGRNQPQHF
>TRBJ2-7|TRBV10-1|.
TGCGCCAGCAGTGAAAGCGTTTTCCCATACGAGCAGTACTTC
CASSESVFPYEQYF
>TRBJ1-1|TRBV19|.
TGTGCCAGTAGTCAATTCCAGGGTACTGAAGCTTTCTTT
CASSQFQGTEAFF
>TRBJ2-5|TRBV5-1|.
TGCGCCAGCAGCTTACAATACAGGGACGGAGAGACCCAGTACTTC
CASSLQYRDGETQYF
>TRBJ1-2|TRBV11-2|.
TGTGCCAGCAGGAGGGAGGGTGGAACCGGCTACACCTTC
CASRREGGTGYTF
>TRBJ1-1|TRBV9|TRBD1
TGTGCCAGCAGCCAAGTCTTGGGACAGGGGGTGAACACTGAAGCTTTCTTT
CASSQVLGQGVNTEAFF
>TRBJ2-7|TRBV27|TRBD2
TGTGCCAGCAGGAGACAATCTAGCGGAACATCCTACGAGCAGTACTTC
CASRRQSSGTSYEQYF
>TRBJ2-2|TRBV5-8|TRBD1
TGTGCCAGCAGGGACGACAGGGTTTGGGCCCGTGGCACCGGGGAGCTGTTTTTT
CASRDDRVWARGTGELFF
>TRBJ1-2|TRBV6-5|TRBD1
TGTGCCAGCAGAGCCCCGGGGACAGACTATGGCTACACCTTC
CASRAPGTDYGYTF
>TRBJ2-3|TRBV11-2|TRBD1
TGTGCCAGCAGCCCACAGGGGGGCACAGATACGCAGTATTTT
CASSPQGGTDTQYF
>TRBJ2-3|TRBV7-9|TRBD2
TGTGCCAGCAGTCCTCATCCGGCAGCGGGAGGAGCAGATACGCAGTATTTT
CASSPHPAAGGADTQYF
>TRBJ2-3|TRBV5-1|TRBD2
TGCGCCAGCAGCTTGGAGGCTAGCGGAGGGGCAGATACGCAGTATTTT
CASSLEASGGADTQYF
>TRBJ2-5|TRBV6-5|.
TGTGCCAGCAGTTACTCGCCGGGAGAGACCCAGTACTTC
CASSYSPGETQYF